This T cell receptor (beta chain) originates from a study of molecular identifiers for immune sequencing clone quantification listed by TCRdb under 2018. With regard to the full study: For a replicate experiment, the RNA from either approximately 20,000 or 100,000 naive CD8 T cells was divided into five aliquots, and four of those aliquots went on to sequencing. The study was a methods study using CD8 T cells to benchmark molecular-identifier clustering-based TCR repertoire sequencing (MIDCIRS) and TCR RNA copy counting.

Preparation of the library involved PCR. The instrument given in TCRdb is Illumina HiSeq 4000. Bulk TCR libraries were made following a previously described method, with the TCR primers given in Table S5. Purification of total RNA was performed with the Qiagen AllPrep DNA/RNA kit. Before any analysis, reads coming from multiple sequencing runs of the same library were combined into one pool. Turning to the authors' computational methods: Reads were retained only if an exact TCR constant sequence was present, and the retained reads were trimmed to 150 nt and grouped according to their 12-nt molecular barcodes. Reads within each barcode group were sub-clustered using a 15% Levenshtein threshold, and quality-weighted consensus sequences were constructed for each RNA molecule. Non-functional sequences were discarded, and so were lower-count sequences lying one edit away from another sequence. Barcode sub-clusters with fewer than 20% of the maximum read count were removed, based on fitting two negative binomial distributions. Clones were called with MiXCR by TCRdb after fastp trimmed the public reads at Q25, and only in-frame beta chains were retained. Rows with one shared CDR3 protein collapse into an entry with the most common genes and DNA. The V and J calls come from TCRdb's annotation, not from the publication. The sample table lists about 640,000 distinct CDR3 sequences, nearly 20% of them with a count of one. The ten top clones hold 0.85% of the sample.

Study-wide findings and limitations: The naive libraries included spiked-in Jurkat TCR RNA (about ten copies' worth), and this RNA is not part of the donor repertoire. Clones above 20 RNA copies held over 97% of molecules in CMV-specific effector cells but under 1% in naive cells. About 2.9 recovered TCR RNA copies per cell were obtained by modeling, versus approximately 9 by digital PCR, implying a capture efficiency of roughly 32%. The sizes of highly expanded clones could end up underestimated when identical TCR molecules share a barcode. Even against a background of 750,000 to 1,000,000 naive CD8 T cells, spiked-in Jurkat TCR RNA amounting to a single cell's worth was reported to be detectable. When barcode sub-clustering was not used, chimeric consensus sequences inflated TCR diversity, with chimeras reaching as high as 47%.

Libraries of naive CD8 T cells were built from about 19,000 to 1,100,000 sorted cells, with 10%, 30% or 50% of the purified RNA used. On a BD FACSAria II, naive CD8 T cells were FACS-sorted as CD8+CD4-CCR7+CD45RA+ and collected into RLT Plus buffer. Detection sensitivity was tested by spiking Jurkat RNA equal to roughly ten TCR copies' worth into samples containing roughly 17,000-1,100,000 naive CD8 T cells. CD8 T cells were enriched using RosetteSep CD8+ T Cell Enrichment Cocktail and Ficoll-Paque, and the enriched cells then underwent ACK red cell lysis. CDR1 and CDR2 are drawn from the germline V gene: SNHLY, FYNNEI. From the cysteine through the phenylalanine, the CDR3 covers 16 amino acids. Only CDR3 DNA remains: 48 bases, in frame from the first base. Compared with germline, V lacks 3 bases and J lacks 2 bases; bases without a gene match: 5. This clonotype was seen repeatedly, ten times or more. Its antigen target is currently unknown. Per-nucleotide qualities are absent, and no much larger clonotype sits a single base away.

Sequencing used naive CD8+ T cells from blood, with Jurkat cell RNA spiked in. The sample's cell subset or site label, decoded: FACS-sorted CD8+CD4-CCR7+CD45RA+ naive T cells. The clonotype originates from a human donor in good health. Some libraries in this study had Jurkat cell RNA spiked in. In this chain, TRBV2 is recombined with TRBJ2-5, with 11 bases aligning to TRBD2. The CDR3 here reads CASSDRLAGNQETQYF. The DNA sequence follows: TGTGCCAGCAGTGATAGACTAGCGGGGAATCAAGAGACCCAGTACTTC.